These T cell receptor beta chains were read from a single sample in a study of regulatory T cells in long-lasting Graves disease. TCRdb independently ran MiXCR on the multiplex PCR reads; one entry per CDR3 protein. This table has about 620,000 distinct CDR3 sequences, 15% to 20% appearing once. Another study also made use of these data, one on T cells in Graves' hyperthyroidism and ophthalmopathy.

The input for sequencing was peripheral blood mononuclear cells (PBMCs), taken at new diagnosis, from a patient treated with antithyroid drugs. The receptors originated from a woman in her thirties with Graves disease. Each CDR3 is given with its conserved first and last residue. D genes are given only for firm matches. Only some rows state a clone size, as once, few, many or a class for expanded clones.

TRBJ2-3	few	NA	TRBV7-3	TGTGCCAGCAGCTTACAGGTTCATGATACGCAGTATTTT	CASSLQVHDTQYF
TRBJ1-4	NA	TRBD1	TRBV6-1	TGTGCCAGCAGGGACAGGGGGGCTCTAGAAAAACTGTTTTTT	CASRDRGALEKLFF
TRBJ2-3	many	NA	TRBV2	TGTGCCAGCAGTGAATTATCTAATACGCAGTATTTT	CASSELSNTQYF
TRBJ1-5	few	NA	TRBV2	TGTGCCAGCAGTGAAATCGAGGGCAATCAGCCCCAGCATTTT	CASSEIEGNQPQHF
TRBJ1-1	many	TRBD1	TRBV6-4	TGTGCCAGCCGCCGACAGGGTGGAAACACTGAAGCTTTCTTT	CASRRQGGNTEAFF
TRBJ1-5	many	NA	TRBV2	TGTGCCAGCAGTGGCTCCAAGAGCAATCAGCCCCAGCATTTT	CASSGSKSNQPQHF
TRBJ2-2	many	NA	TRBV7-9	TGTGCCAGCAGCTTAGTGTCCTTGGGCACCGGGGAGCTGTTTTTT	CASSLVSLGTGELFF
TRBJ2-7	NA	NA	TRBV3-1	TGTGCCAGCAGCCTCCAGATTGGTCCCTACGAGCAGTACTTC	CASSLQIGPYEQYF
TRBJ1-2	many	TRBD1	TRBV12-3/TRBV12-4	TGTGCCAGCAGTAGGAGGACAGGGGTTAGCTATGGCTACACCTTC	CASSRRTGVSYGYTF
TRBJ2-7	many	TRBD1	TRBV28	TGTGCCAGCAGTTCACCGGGACAGGGGGTCACCTACGAGCAGTACTTC	CASSSPGQGVTYEQYF
TRBJ2-5	many	TRBD2	TRBV27	TGTGCCAGCAGTACCAGACTAGCGGGAGATCAAGAGACCCAGTACTTC	CASSTRLAGDQETQYF
TRBJ1-6	NA	TRBD1	TRBV30	TGTGCCTGGAGTTTCGACAGGGCTCAAGATAATTCACCCCTCCACTTT	CAWSFDRAQDNSPLHF
TRBJ2-7	many	NA	TRBV28	TGTGCCAGCAGGGGAAGGGGGGTTGAGTACGAGCAGTACTTC	CASRGRGVEYEQYF
TRBJ2-7	many	NA	TRBV12-3/TRBV12-4	TGTGCCAGCAGTCTGAGCCAGGGCAGGCTAGGGGAGCAGTACTTC	CASSLSQGRLGEQYF
TRBJ2-7	NA	NA	TRBV7-2	TGTGCCAGCAGCTTAGCTTTTCGCGGGACCTACGAGCAGTACTTC	CASSLAFRGTYEQYF
TRBJ2-1	many	NA	TRBV28	TGTGCCAGCAGTTTACTGGTTAGCCAGCAGTTCTTC	CASSLLVSQQFF
TRBJ1-2	many	TRBD1	TRBV28	TGTGCCAGCAGTTTAGAGGGGGCGCGTGGCTACACCTTC	CASSLEGARGYTF
TRBJ1-2	NA	TRBD1	TRBV20-1	TGCAGTGCTAGGGGGGGCAGACAGGGAGTAAACTATGGCTACACCTTC	CSARGGRQGVNYGYTF
TRBJ1-3	NA	NA	TRBV6-5	TGTGCCAGCAGTTACTCGCACAGAAACTCTGGAAACACCATATATTTT	CASSYSHRNSGNTIYF
TRBJ1-1	many	TRBD1	TRBV12-3/TRBV12-4	TGTGCCAGCATCCTGGTTCCGGACAGGCCAAAGCCTGAAGCTTTCTTT	CASILVPDRPKPEAFF
TRBJ2-1	NA	TRBD1	TRBV5-1	TGCGCCAGCAGCAACCGGGACAGGGTATACAATGAGCAGTTCTTC	CASSNRDRVYNEQFF
TRBJ2-5	few	NA	TRBV20-1	TGCAGTGCTAGAGGGGCCCGGACCCAGTACTTC	CSARGARTQYF